Each of the 32 T cell receptor beta chains below was sequenced from the same sample in a study of blood T cell repertoires in COVID-19. This table comes from immunoSEQ multiplex PCR, and its TCRdb copy is limited to in-frame clones, with some not included. The table has about 81,000 clones, 91% seen once; the top ten hold about 2%. The specimen sequenced was peripheral blood. The receptors were gathered from a woman aged 50 to 60 in a cohort sampled during active COVID-19.

As to this clone: Other DNA variants within this sample encode the same CDR3. The chain links TRBV5-1 to TRBJ2-3; 13 nucleotides align to TRBD2. The CDR3 loop spans 15 amino acids. Germline values: CDR1 SGHRS, CDR2 YFSETQ. The junction had 3 bases not matched to a gene; V was cut back by 3 bases and J by 5 bases. CDR3 sequence reads: CASSSGLAGVDTQYF. The CDR3 DNA reads as TGCGCCAGCAGCTCCGGACTAGCGGGAGTAGATACGCAGTATTTT.

The genes are TRBV18 and TRBJ2-1, with 7 bases aligning to TRBD2. Germline trimming cut 2 bases from V and 7 bases from J; bases unmatched to any gene: 20. This CDR3 comprises 19 residues. The germline CDR1 and CDR2 sequences are KGHSH and LQKENI. CDR3 region: CASSPMALALHVASNEQFF. Written as DNA, the CDR3 is TGTGCCAGCTCACCAATGGCACTAGCGCTCCACGTGGCGTCTAATGAGCAGTTCTTC.

The chain links TRBV10-1 to TRBJ2-1, with 7 bases lining up with TRBD1. The CDR3 has 17 amino acids. V dropped 8 bases and J dropped 5; count of bases not matched to a gene: 18. Germline lookup yields CDR1 WNHNN and CDR2 SYGVQD (reference sequence). The CDR3 nucleotides are TGCGCCAGCCTATGGATCTCCGAGGGGGCGCGCGACAATGAGCAGTTCTTC. It is translated as CASLWISEGARDNEQFF.

The rearrangement links TRBV3-1 (or the pseudogene TRBV3-2) to TRBJ2-5, with 16 bases lining up with TRBD2. V shed 1 base and J 5 bases; nucleotides not matched to a gene: 1. CDR3 length: 16 amino acids. Germline V gene data show CDR1 as LGHDT and CDR2 as YNNKEL (reference sequence). CDR3 nucleotides: TGTGCCAGCAGCCAAGCGGGACTAGCGGGGGGGGAGACCCAGTACTTC. Translating gives CASSQAGLAGGETQYF.

The chain joins TRBV18 to TRBJ2-3; D is perhaps TRBD2 (5 bases). V was pared by 3 bases and J by 3 bases, with 19 bases between. The CDR3 length is 17 residues. The V gene's germline CDR1 is KGHSH and CDR2 LQKENI. The CDR3 bases are TGTGCCAGCTCACCCTCCCCTTTAGCGACGCTTACAGATACGCAGTATTTT. It codes for CASSPSPLATLTDTQYF.

The genes are TRBV6-6 and TRBJ1-2; TRBD1 agrees at 9 bases. V shed 6 bases and J 7 bases; nucleotides not matched to a gene: 6. Germline V gene lookup returns CDR1 MNHNY and CDR2 SVGAGI (reference sequence). The CDR3 spans 13 residues. The CDR3 DNA reads as TGTGCCAGCAGAGATGGGACAGGGAGTGGCTACACCTTC. Its protein product is CASRDGTGSGYTF.

The rearrangement links TRBV6-2 or TRBV6-3 to TRBJ2-2, with 14 positions matching TRBD2. CDR1 is MNHEY and CDR2 is SVGEGT in the germline V gene. The CDR3 runs 17 residues. V trimming: 5 bases; J trimming: 5 bases; junction bases outside the gene matches: 7. DNA for the CDR3: TGTGCCAGCAGTCCCCTGCGGACTAGCGGGGGGACCGGGGAGCTGTTTTTT. It encodes CASSPLRTSGGTGELFF.

The chain is built from TRBV10-3 and TRBJ2-2; TRBD2 matches 11 bases. The CDR3 length is 14 residues. Germline V gene data show CDR1 as ENHRY and CDR2 as SYGVKD. V dropped 6 bases and J dropped 7; count of bases not matched to a gene: 4. The CDR3 nucleotides read TGTGCCATCAGAGCCGGGACTAGCGGCGGGGAGCTGTTTTTT. Translation: CAIRAGTSGGELFF.

J is TRBJ2-7 and V is TRBV12-3 or TRBV12-4; D is possibly TRBD1 (5 bases). The CDR3 extends over 13 amino acids. V was trimmed by 5 bases and J by 2 bases, leaving 10 bases between them. CDR3 sequence (DNA): TGTGCCAGCAGTCTGGGGCTCACCTACGAGCAGTACTTC. This translates into CASSLGLTYEQYF.

V gene TRBV6-5 combines with J gene TRBJ1-2, with 7 bases matching TRBD1. Germline values: CDR1 MNHEY, CDR2 SVGAGI. The CDR3 sequence is 14 residues long. The ends lost 11 bases at V and 1 base at J; junction bases unmatched: 10. The CDR3 region is CAGPRQGRNYGYTF. CDR3 sequence (DNA): TGTGCCGGGCCGAGACAGGGACGTAACTATGGCTACACCTTC.

J is TRBJ2-3 and V is TRBV5-1, with TRBD1 matching 10 bases. V shed 9 bases and J 2 bases; nucleotides not matched to a gene: 9. This CDR3 is built from 15 residues. The V gene's germline CDR1 is SGHRS and CDR2 YFSETQ. CDR3 sequence (DNA): TGCGCCACCACCCGCGGACAGGGGGACACAGATACGCAGTATTTT. Residues: CATTRGQGDTDTQYF. The complete variable domain, with remaining parts taken from reference TRBV5-1 and TRBJ2-3, reads KAGVTQTPRYLIKTRGQQVTLSCSPISGHRSVSWYQQTPGQGLQFLFEYFSETQRNKGNFPGRFSGRQFSNSRSEMNVSTLELGDSALYLCATTRGQGDTDTQYFGPGTRLTVL.

The chain uses TRBV19 and TRBJ2-1; 11 bases fit TRBD2. Germline CDR1 LNHDA, CDR2 SQIVND (reference sequence). V shed 5 bases, J shed 8 bases, and the junction held 20 bases outside the gene matches. This CDR3 spans 19 amino acids. The CDR3 region is CASSLRGRLAGGNRDEQFF. CDR3 in DNA: TGTGCCAGTAGTCTCAGGGGGCGGCTAGCGGGAGGTAATCGCGATGAGCAGTTCTTC.

The chain links TRBV3-1 (or the pseudogene TRBV3-2) to TRBJ2-2; 7 bases are shared with TRBD1. Germline CDR1 reads LGHDT; CDR2 reads YNNKEL (reference sequence). The CDR3 length is 16 residues. Trimming took 3 bases from V and 2 from J; bases not matched to a gene: 6. CDR3 DNA sequence: TGTGCCAGCAGCCAGGAACAGGGGAGAAACACCGGGGAGCTGTTTTTT. Its protein is CASSQEQGRNTGELFF.

This rearrangement joins TRBV5-4 to TRBJ1-1; D not resolved. This CDR3 spans 15 amino acids. Germline lookup yields CDR1 SGHNT and CDR2 YYREEE (reference sequence). The germline V and J ends were trimmed by 3 bases and 1 base, with 13 bases remaining between them. CDR3 sequence reads: CASSSPGKRNTEAFF. As DNA, the CDR3 is TGTGCCAGCAGCTCCCCAGGAAAACGGAACACTGAAGCTTTCTTT.

This chain uses TRBV11-2 with TRBJ2-1; 9 bases align to TRBD1. V dropped 3 bases and J dropped 5; count of bases not matched to a gene: 2. The CDR3 extends over 14 amino acids. In germline, CDR1 is SGHAT, CDR2 FQNNGV. The CDR3 bases are TGTGCCAGCAGCTTGGGACAGGGACACAATGAGCAGTTCTTC. Its protein is CASSLGQGHNEQFF.

The rearrangement uses TRBV4-1 and TRBJ1-1; no reliable D call. The germline gives CDR1 MGHRA, CDR2 YSYEKL. The CDR3 is 15 residues long. V was shortened by 3 bases and J by 6 bases, with 17 bases between the two germline ends. Here the CDR3 reads CASSHPPRPTSEAFF. In DNA form, the CDR3 reads TGCGCCAGCAGCCATCCTCCTAGACCTACATCTGAAGCTTTCTTT.

The chain couples TRBV9 to TRBJ2-3; TRBD1 matches 7 bases. CDR3 size: 13 residues. Germline V gene lookup returns CDR1 SGDLS and CDR2 YYNGEE. The ends lost 3 bases at V and 4 bases at J; junction bases unmatched: 2. The CDR3 spells CASSATGADTQYF. CDR3 in DNA: TGTGCCAGCAGCGCCACAGGGGCAGATACGCAGTATTTT.

The rearrangement uses TRBV9 and TRBJ2-4; tentative D call: TRBD2 (6 bases). This CDR3 is 14 amino acids long. CDR1 and CDR2 from the germline V gene are SGDLS and YYNGEE. Between the trimmed V and J ends, which lost 3 bases and 5 bases, there was a span of 12 bases. CDR3 sequence: CASSAFSGENIQYF. CDR3 nucleotide sequence: TGTGCCAGCAGCGCCTTCTCGGGGGAAAACATTCAGTACTTC.

The rearrangement uses TRBV30 and TRBJ1-1; D unclear. The CDR3 is 13 residues long. Deletions cut 3 bases from V and 0 bases from J, with 8 bases between. CDR1 is GTSNPN and CDR2 is SVGIG in the germline V gene (reference sequence). CDR3 region: CAWSEEMNTEAFF. CDR3 nucleotides: TGTGCCTGGAGCGAAGAGATGAACACTGAAGCTTTCTTT.

V gene TRBV7-9 combines with J gene TRBJ2-7, with 9 bases aligning to TRBD1. The CDR3 consists of 14 residues. Germline V gene data show CDR1 as SEHNR and CDR2 as FQNEAQ (reference sequence). Trimming at V came to 5 bases and at J to 5 bases, leaving 7 bases not matched to a gene. CDR3 sequence reads: CASSRDRAADEQYF. CDR3 nucleotide sequence: TGTGCCAGCAGCCGGGACAGGGCGGCCGACGAGCAGTACTTC.

This chain joins TRBV7-3 and TRBJ1-1, with no clear D. This CDR3 has 14 amino acids. Germline values: CDR1 SGHTA, CDR2 FQGTGA. V gave up 5 bases and J gave up 3 bases, with 13 bases separating them. The chain's CDR3 is CASSPQSYHTEAFF. CDR3 in DNA: TGTGCCAGCAGCCCACAGTCCTATCACACTGAAGCTTTCTTT.

The chain recombines TRBV6-6 with TRBJ2-7; a possible D gene is TRBD2 (5 bases). The V end was cut by 6 bases, the J end by 2 bases, with 11 bases between. Germline-derived CDR1 and CDR2 are MNHNY and SVGAGI (reference sequence). This CDR3 contains 13 residues. The CDR3 reads CASRERPPYEQYF. CDR3 sequence (DNA): TGTGCCAGCAGGGAGCGGCCCCCCTACGAGCAGTACTTC.

The CDR3 DNA is TGTGCCAGCAGCGGAGACAGGGGGCGTTCACCCCTCCACTTT. Amino acids: CASSGDRGRSPLHF. The V and J genes are TRBV13 and TRBJ1-6, with TRBD1 matching 10 bases. The CDR3 runs 14 residues. With 5 bases clipped from V and 9 bases from J, the junction kept 4 bases outside the gene matches. The germline V gene has CDR1 PRHDT and CDR2 FYEKMQ (reference sequence). Full variable domain (outside the CDR3, taken from reference TRBV13 and TRBJ1-6): AAGVIQSPRHLIKEKRETATLKCYPIPRHDTVYWYQQGPGQDPQFLISFYEKMQSDKGSIPDRFSAQQFSDYHSELNMSSLELGDSALYFCASSGDRGRSPLHFGNGTRLTVT.

The gene calls are TRBV7-2 and TRBJ2-7; a possible D gene is TRBD2 (6 bases). CDR1 and CDR2 from the germline V gene are SGHTA and FQGNSA. Trimming stripped 1 base from V and 2 bases from J, with 9 bases between. The CDR3 is made up of 14 amino acids. The CDR3 nucleotides are TGTGCCAGCAGCTTAGGAACTAGCCCCTACGAGCAGTACTTC. Amino acid sequence: CASSLGTSPYEQYF.

In its sample, this clone was seen a few times. The chain uses TRBV25-1 and TRBJ1-5; D is undetermined. CDR3 length equals 18 residues. Germline V gene sequence: CDR1 MGHDK, CDR2 SYGVNS. Trimming removed 8 bases from V and 4 bases from J, with 27 bases in between. The CDR3 DNA is TGTGCCAGCCCTGATGTGGCCCCTCGTGGGCAGCAAAATCAGCCCCAGCATTTT. Its protein product is CASPDVAPRGQQNQPQHF.

The chain carries TRBV5-4 and TRBJ2-2, with D possibly TRBD1 on 6 matching bases. The CDR3 has 15 residues. Deletions cut 1 base from V and 6 bases from J, with 13 bases between. Germline CDR1 reads SGHNT; CDR2 reads YYREEE (reference sequence). As DNA, the CDR3 is TGTGCCAGCAGCTTGAACCTCGAGGGGGCCGGGGAGCTGTTTTTT. Protein: CASSLNLEGAGELFF.

V gene TRBV5-1 combines with J gene TRBJ2-1; a possible D gene is TRBD2 (6 bases). CDR1 is SGHRS and CDR2 is YFSETQ in the germline V gene. The V and J ends lost 4 bases and 2 bases respectively, with 19 bases between them. The CDR3 has 17 residues. CDR3: CASSPRMRPGAYNEQFF. CDR3 DNA sequence: TGCGCCAGCAGCCCTCGGATGCGACCGGGAGCCTACAATGAGCAGTTCTTC.

This clone has only a few counts. The chain couples TRBV5-1 to TRBJ2-5, with a tentative D call TRBD1 (6 bases). The V end lost 5 bases, the J end lost 7 bases, and 18 bases lay between the germline ends. This CDR3 is 14 amino acids long. The germline CDR1 and CDR2 sequences are SGHRS and YFSETQ. CDR3 loop: CASSAGDQEGTQYF. CDR3 nucleotide sequence: TGCGCCAGCAGTGCAGGGGACCAAGAGGGGACCCAGTACTTC.

The gene calls are TRBV7-8 and TRBJ2-3, with TRBD2 matching over 9 bases. The germline V gene has CDR1 SGHVS and CDR2 FQNEAQ. The CDR3 covers 13 residues. V lost 5 bases and J lost 10; bases outside the gene matches: 7. The CDR3 reads CASSPGTSLAQYF. DNA of the CDR3: TGTGCCAGCAGCCCAGGGACTAGCCTAGCGCAGTATTTT. The full variable domain, in which reference TRBV7-8 and TRBJ2-3 provide the parts outside the CDR3, is GAGVSQSPRYKVAKRGQDVALRCDPISGHVSLFWYQQALGQGPEFLTYFQNEAQLDKSGLPSDRFFAERPEGSVSTLKIQRTQQEDSAVYLCASSPGTSLAQYFGPGTRLTVL.

The chain uses TRBV7-2 and TRBJ1-5; D is perhaps TRBD1 (5 bases). CDR3 length: 14 residues. CDR1 is SGHTA, CDR2 FQGNSA, per germline. The germline V and J ends were trimmed by 5 bases and 6 bases, with 14 bases remaining between them. The CDR3 reads CASSPQSGAQPQHF. CDR3 coding DNA: TGTGCCAGCAGCCCCCAGTCTGGGGCTCAGCCCCAGCATTTT.

The rearrangement links TRBV19 to TRBJ1-2; the match to TRBD1 covers 7 bases. The CDR3 is 13 residues long. J was trimmed by 7 bases and V by 7 bases; bases with no gene match: 9. CDR1 and CDR2 from the germline V gene are LNHDA and SQIVND (reference sequence). The CDR3 DNA reads as TGTGCCAGTACCTGGGACAGTTTCTTTGGCTACACCTTC. Translating it yields CASTWDSFFGYTF.

The chain is built from TRBV10-3 and TRBJ1-2; maybe TRBD1 (6 bases). The CDR3 length is 13 residues. Trimming took off 10 bases at V and 4 bases at J, with 16 bases between the two ends. Germline CDR1 ENHRY, CDR2 SYGVKD. CDR3 sequence (DNA): TGTGCCACGACAGGACCGGGGCTCTATGGCTACACCTTC. Translated, it gives CATTGPGLYGYTF.